This T cell receptor beta chain was sequenced in a study of blood T cell repertoires in COVID-19. For the study at large: Acute and convalescent COVID-19 specimens originated in the United States, Italy and Spain. T cells, B-cell-depleted T cells, or PBMCs provided the cDNA or gDNA that served as material.

Authors' processing steps: Counts of nucleated cells, estimated from reference gene primer amplification, were obtained. The method was immunoSEQ multiplex PCR; TCRdb's version includes in-frame clones alone and lacks a portion of them. For V, J and clone size, that table is used; D and trimming come from the DNA. The sample yields about 100,000 clones, approximately 86% seen once. Sequencing used peripheral blood. The receptor comes from a man of 80 years or more with acute or convalescent COVID-19.

In DNA form, the CDR3 reads TGTGCCAGCAGCTTAGATCTGCTAACCTATAATTCACCCCTCCACTTT. Translating gives CASSLDLLTYNSPLHF. V is TRBV11-2 and J is TRBJ1-6; D remains ambiguous. This CDR3 is 16 amino acids long. Germline CDR1 SGHAT, CDR2 FQNNGV. V lost 0 bases to trimming and J lost 2 bases, with 8 bases between them.